One sample yielded the 7 T cell receptor beta chains listed below, sequenced in a study of T-cell reconstitution after alpha-beta-depleted transplantation in children. Using unique molecular identifiers, the investigators prepared the TCRbeta library. TCRdb reprocessed the PCR reads with MiXCR, giving one entry per CDR3 protein. Of 100,000 to 120,000 distinct CDR3 sequences listed, 10% were seen once; the top ten hold 6.5% to 9.5%. The sample here was PBMCs from the stem cell graft donor, taken from the stem cell graft. Every receptor here comes from a human donor who donated a stem cell graft to a child with acute lymphoblastic leukemia.

This clonotype was counted at least ten times. The chain employs TRBV12-3 or TRBV12-4 and TRBJ1-1; tentatively, D is TRBD1 (6 bases). Deletions cut 6 bases from V and 1 base from J, with 12 bases between. The CDR3 length is 14 residues. The CDR3 nucleotides are TGTGCCAGCAGCTTCGGACAGCCGAACACTGAAGCTTTCTTT. This sequence encodes CASSFGQPNTEAFF.

The chain joins TRBV5-4 to TRBJ2-5; D is tentatively TRBD1 or TRBD2 (5 bases each). From germline, CDR1 is SGHNT and CDR2 YYREEE (reference sequence). The CDR3 is 14 residues long. V was cut by 4 bases and J by 1 base, with 11 bases left in between. The CDR3 protein is CASSRWDGQETQYF. The CDR3 coding sequence is TGTGCCAGCAGCCGATGGGACGGCCAAGAGACCCAGTACTTC. The full variable domain, completed using reference TRBV5-4 and TRBJ2-5, is ETGVTQSPTHLIKTRGQQVTLRCSSQSGHNTVSWYQQALGQGPQFIFQYYREEENGRGNFPPRFSGLQFPNYSSELNVNALELDDSALYLCASSRWDGQETQYFGPGTRLLVL.

V usage is TRBV12-3 or TRBV12-4 and J usage is TRBJ1-1; D is perhaps TRBD1 (5 bases). V lost 6 bases and J 1 base, leaving 12 bases between the germline ends. CDR3 length equals 14 residues. CDR3 in amino acids: CASRRRGRNTEAFF. The DNA of the CDR3 is TGTGCCAGCAGGCGCCGGGGCCGGAACACTGAAGCTTTCTTT.

This clonotype was seen ten or more times. The rearrangement uses TRBV7-6 and TRBJ1-3; 7 nucleotides agree with TRBD1. The CDR3 is made up of 17 amino acids. CDR1 and CDR2 (germline): SGHVS, FNYEAQ. V gave up 5 bases and J gave up 2 bases; unmatched junction bases: 12. This chain's CDR3 is CASSTRRGLGPGNTIYF. Here the CDR3 DNA reads TGTGCCAGCAGCACCAGAAGGGGGCTCGGCCCTGGAAACACCATATATTTT.

There are many counts of this clonotype. V and J are TRBV5-5 and TRBJ1-1; D is ambiguous. V lost 5 bases to trimming and J lost 0 bases, with 14 bases between them. This CDR3 has 15 residues. Germline V lookup: CDR1 SGHKS, CDR2 YYEKEE (reference sequence). The CDR3 DNA reads as TGTGCCAGCAGTCCACGTGGAGCTATGAACACTGAAGCTTTCTTT. This codes for CASSPRGAMNTEAFF.

This clonotype was observed at least ten times. The chain combines TRBV5-1 with TRBJ2-4; D is perhaps TRBD1 or TRBD2 (5 bases each). The CDR3 has 15 residues. V lost 5 bases to trimming and J lost 6 bases, with 18 bases between them. Germline CDR1 reads SGHRS; CDR2 reads YFSETQ. CDR3 loop: CASSLRVPGPNIQYF. In DNA, the CDR3 is TGCGCCAGCAGTCTTAGGGTACCGGGGCCAAACATTCAGTACTTC.

This clonotype was detected ten times or more. This sequence joins TRBV7-6 and TRBJ1-2; 10 bases match TRBD1. The length of the CDR3 is 16 residues. The junction had 9 bases not matched to a gene; V was cut back by 5 bases and J by 3 bases. Germline values: CDR1 SGHVS, CDR2 FNYEAQ. The CDR3 nucleotides are TGTGCCAGCAGCCCTACGGCGACAGGGGGCTACTATGGCTACACCTTC. Its translation is CASSPTATGGYYGYTF.